This T cell receptor beta chain was identified in a study of glioma-infiltrating T cells after dendritic cell vaccination. Study-level information: Patients had newly diagnosed or recurrent glioblastoma and received dendritic cell vaccines. Autologous tumor lysate was loaded overnight onto monocyte-derived dendritic cells grown less than 8 days with IL-4 and GM-CSF.

Patients had residual fresh-frozen tumor tissue and more than two years of survival data. The PCR used 60 V beta and 13 J beta primers. Generated by immunoSEQ multiplex PCR, the TCRdb table keeps only in-frame clones and is missing some. Among roughly 98,000 clones listed, 70% to 90% were seen once. CDR1 is LGHNA, CDR2 YSLEER, per germline. The CDR3 spans 13 residues. V dropped 0 bases and J dropped 3 bases, with 5 bases sitting between them. The sequence was obtained from a human donor with glioblastoma. V and J are TRBV4-3 and TRBJ1-1; no firm D call. The specimen comprised blood, sampled before dendritic cell vaccination. CDR3 nucleotides: TGCGCCAGCAGCCAAGATTCAGACACTGAAGCTTTCTTT. Residues: CASSQDSDTEAFF.